This TCR beta chain was documented in a study of T cell responses to AZD1222 COVID-19 vaccine. This clone has just a few counts. Its antigen is still unknown. Other DNA variants within this sample encode the same CDR3. Points from the study as a whole: Baseline serostatus was positive in only a handful of AZD1222 recipients.

The assay was immunoSEQ multiplex PCR, and TCRdb's table has in-frame clones only and misses some. Seen here are 120,000 or so clones, 90% observed once, and the top ten hold approximately 4.5%. The germline V gene has CDR1 MDHEN and CDR2 SYDVKM. Losses at the gene ends were 4 bases for V and 4 bases for J; bases not matched to a gene: 0. CDR3 length: 12 residues. The source of this sequence is an adult in good health. Sequenced here: peripheral blood, sampled on day 0 of MenACWY control vaccination. The genes are TRBV28 and TRBJ2-5; 7 bases fit TRBD2. CDR3 bases: TGTGCCAGCAGTTCGGGGGGAGAGACCCAGTACTTC. Protein product: CASSSGGETQYF.